This note documents a single T cell receptor beta chain sequence. The data are from a study of blood T cell repertoires in COVID-19. Per the original data handling: By means of reference gene primer amplification, nucleated cell counts were estimated. Measured with immunoSEQ multiplex PCR; TCRdb has only the in-frame clones, and not every one. That table supplies the V and J calls and clone size; D and trimming were determined from the DNA. The sample lists 150,000 or so clones, around 81% occurring once. Participants were aged about 18 to 89 years from about two dozen US areas. Cohorts were assigned according to the clinical history that participants reported. Recovered status applied to Cohort 3 donors who had two consecutive negative PCRs. It also applied to those with clearance or with symptom resolution. The clonotype originates from a man aged 35 to 55 who had recovered from COVID-19. The sequenced material came from PBMCs or T cells enriched from blood (not recorded which).

This chain's CDR3 is CASSQRETGGGYTF. CDR3 DNA sequence: TGTGCCAGCAGCCAGAGAGAGACAGGGGGCGGCTACACCTTC. The chain uses TRBV16 and TRBJ1-2; 10 bases map to TRBD1. The CDR3 contains 14 residues. The V gene's germline CDR1 is KGHSY and CDR2 FQNENV. Trimming removed 3 bases from V and 8 bases from J; junction bases left unmatched: 6.